What follows are 29 T cell receptor beta chains derived from one specimen sequenced in a study of cytomegalovirus exposure and HLA in healthy donors. The PCR made use of 60 Vbeta and 13 Jbeta primers. Assay: immunoSEQ multiplex PCR; the TCRdb copy retains only in-frame clones and omits some. In the table there are some 130,000 clones, 70% to 85% of which are singletons. Material: PBMCs. These receptors all stem from a man in his forties in good health and CMV-seropositive.

For this clone: A junction boundary mismatches the germline segment, possibly from a read error. The CDR3 spells CASSALKAEKLFF. The CDR3 DNA is TGTGCCAGCAGTGCCCTTAAAGCTGAAAAACTGTTTTTT. This chain uses TRBV10-3 with TRBJ1-4; D uncertain. Per the germline V gene, CDR1 is ENHRY and CDR2 is SYGVKD. The CDR3 totals 13 residues.

This rearrangement joins TRBV30 to TRBJ2-2; D not certain. The CDR3 has 13 amino acids. Germline V gives CDR1 GTSNPN, CDR2 SVGIG (reference sequence). V lost 2 bases and J lost 5, with 9 bases in between. The CDR3 is CAWSTRWTGELFF. The CDR3 DNA follows: TGTGCCTGGAGTACGAGGTGGACCGGGGAGCTGTTTTTT. The full variable domain, in which reference TRBV30 and TRBJ2-2 provide the parts outside the CDR3, is SQTIHQWPATLVQPVGSPLSLECTVEGTSNPNLYWYRQAAGRGLQLLFYSVGIGQISSEVPQNLSASRPQDRQFILSSKKLLLSDSGFYLCAWSTRWTGELFFGEGSRLTVL.

The rearrangement joins TRBV28 to TRBJ2-3; a possible D gene is TRBD1 (6 bases). CDR3 length: 14 residues. CDR1 is MDHEN and CDR2 is SYDVKM in the germline V gene. Deletions cut 6 bases from V and 4 bases from J, with 14 bases between. The CDR3 DNA reads as TGTGCCAGCAGAGTTCAGGGGCGTCCAGATACGCAGTATTTT. Translation gives CASRVQGRPDTQYF.

The rearrangement joins TRBV7-3 to TRBJ2-7; the D gene is possibly TRBD1 (6 bases). V dropped 2 bases and J dropped 1 base, with 24 bases sitting between them. The CDR3 length is 19 residues. CDR1 is SGHTA, CDR2 FQGTGA, per germline. The CDR3 bases are TGTGCCAGCAGCTTAGAAGGGTATGGTACAGGGCTTGGTTCCTACGAGCAGTACTTC. Translation gives CASSLEGYGTGLGSYEQYF.

The chain is built from TRBV5-6 and TRBJ2-5; 7 bases line up with TRBD1. The CDR3 spans 14 residues. V gave up 1 base and J gave up 5 bases; unmatched junction bases: 5. The germline V gene has CDR1 SGHDT and CDR2 YYEEEE. CDR3 in amino acids: CASSLTGVQETQYF. CDR3 bases: TGTGCCAGCAGCTTGACAGGGGTACAGGAGACCCAGTACTTC. Together with reference TRBV5-6 and TRBJ2-5, the CDR3 gives the full variable domain: DAGVTQSPTHLIKTRGQQVTLRCSPKSGHDTVSWYQQALGQGPQFIFQYYEEEERQRGNFPDRFSGHQFPNYSSELNVNALLLGDSALYLCASSLTGVQETQYFGPGTRLLVL.

The chain recombines TRBV7-9 with TRBJ1-5; weak D call: TRBD1 (6 bases). The germline CDR1 and CDR2 sequences are SEHNR and FQNEAQ (reference sequence). V shed 5 bases and J shed 3 bases, with 20 bases lying between them. This CDR3 has 17 residues. The CDR3 protein is CASSRQPSTGYNQPQHF. The CDR3 DNA reads as TGTGCCAGCAGCAGACAACCTTCGACAGGATACAATCAGCCCCAGCATTTT.

The DNA for the CDR3 is TGTGCCAGCAGCTCAACACCTGAAGCTTTCTTT. This encodes CASSSTPEAFF. V usage is TRBV6-5 and J usage is TRBJ1-1; D unclear. CDR1 is MNHEY and CDR2 is SVGAGI in the germline V gene. The CDR3 sequence is 11 residues long. Trimming took off 6 bases at V and 6 bases at J, with 8 bases between the two ends.

J is TRBJ2-7 and V is TRBV2, with 9 bases lining up with TRBD2. Trimming removed 5 bases from V and 9 bases from J; junction bases left unmatched: 11. Germline V gene lookup returns CDR1 SNHLY and CDR2 FYNNEI. This CDR3 has 14 amino acids. The chain's CDR3 is CASSPTSGSIRQYF. The CDR3 nucleotides read TGTGCCAGCAGTCCGACTAGCGGTTCCATCCGGCAGTACTTC.

The CDR3: CASSFGRPGEQYF. The CDR3 DNA reads as TGTGCCAGCAGCTTCGGCAGGCCGGGGGAGCAGTACTTC. The chain couples TRBV7-9 to TRBJ2-7; possible D gene TRBD2, 5 bases. Deletions cut 3 bases from V and 7 bases from J, with 13 bases between. The length of the CDR3 is 13 residues. The germline V gene encodes CDR1 SEHNR and CDR2 FQNEAQ (reference sequence). The whole variable domain, remainder taken from reference TRBV7-9 and TRBJ2-7, is DTGVSQNPRHKITKRGQNVTFRCDPISEHNRLYWYRQTLGQGPEFLTYFQNEAQLEKSRLLSDRFSAERPKGSFSTLEIQRTEQGDSAMYLCASSFGRPGEQYFGPGTRLTVT.

The CDR3, as DNA: TGTGCCAGCAGCACCGTACCGACAGGGACCGGGGAGACCCAGTACTTC. Its translation: CASSTVPTGTGETQYF. This chain links TRBV7-9 with TRBJ2-5; TRBD1 aligns across 7 bases. The CDR3 length is 16 residues. V gave up 5 bases and J gave up 5 bases; unmatched junction bases: 14. The germline gives CDR1 SEHNR, CDR2 FQNEAQ (reference sequence).

The chain uses TRBV6-5 and TRBJ2-1, with TRBD1 identical over 7 bases. The CDR3 consists of 15 residues. CDR1 and CDR2 from the germline V gene are MNHEY and SVGAGI. After removal of 6 bases from V and 4 bases from J, the junction contained 9 bases not matched to a gene. For the CDR3, the DNA is TGTGCCAGCAGAGTCGACAGGGTGGGTTACAATGAGCAGTTCTTC. Amino acids: CASRVDRVGYNEQFF.

The V call is TRBV7-6, the J call TRBJ2-7; 7 nucleotides match TRBD2. Germline lookup yields CDR1 SGHVS and CDR2 FNYEAQ. With 4 bases clipped from V and 3 bases from J, the junction kept 9 bases outside the gene matches. This CDR3 spans 15 amino acids. DNA for the CDR3: TGTGCCAGCAGCTCGTCAGGACTAGGCGGCTACGAGCAGTACTTC. Translated: CASSSSGLGGYEQYF.

The genes are TRBV10-3 and TRBJ2-3; D gene unclear. Germline V gene data show CDR1 as ENHRY and CDR2 as SYGVKD. V was cut by 3 bases and J by 2 bases, with 9 bases left in between. The CDR3 loop spans 14 amino acids. Here the CDR3 reads CAISDSQLTDTQYF. CDR3 nucleotides: TGTGCCATCAGTGACTCCCAACTCACAGATACGCAGTATTTT.

The chain combines TRBV7-9 with TRBJ1-6; D is uncertain. Trimming cost V 2 bases and J 0 bases, with 8 bases left between them. Germline CDR1 and CDR2: SEHNR and FQNEAQ (reference sequence). The CDR3 extends over 16 amino acids. The CDR3 DNA sequence: TGTGCCAGCAGCTTAAGCCAAAGCTCCTATAATTCACCCCTCCACTTT. It yields the protein CASSLSQSSYNSPLHF.

This chain connects TRBV5-1 to TRBJ2-1; 10 positions agree with TRBD1. Germline V gene data show CDR1 as SGHRS and CDR2 as YFSETQ. The CDR3 totals 16 residues. With 0 bases clipped from V and 4 bases from J, the junction kept 4 bases outside the gene matches. In nucleotides, the CDR3 is TGCGCCAGCAGCTTGGTGGGACAGGGGCGATACAATGAGCAGTTCTTC. It is translated as CASSLVGQGRYNEQFF.

The gene calls are TRBV29-1 and TRBJ1-2; a weak D match, TRBD1 (6 bases). This CDR3 contains 13 residues. Deletions cut 4 bases from V and 4 bases from J, with 13 bases between. The V gene's germline CDR1 is SQVTM and CDR2 ANQGSEA. In DNA, the CDR3 is TGCAGCGTTGGGGGGGGCGCGGGCTATGGCTACACCTTC. Residues: CSVGGGAGYGYTF.

Points on this clone: At one end the junction does not follow the germline gene, possibly because of a read error. The chain combines TRBV28 with TRBJ2-6; perhaps TRBD1 as D (6 bases). Germline V gene sequence: CDR1 MDHEN, CDR2 SYDVKM. The CDR3 totals 15 residues. The CDR3 is CAGRSGHSGANVLTF. The CDR3 DNA sequence: TGTGCCGGCAGGTCGGGACACTCTGGGGCCAACGTCCTGACTTTC.

The chain recombines TRBV29-1 with TRBJ2-1; TRBD2 matches 10 bases. The CDR3 consists of 16 residues. Losses at the gene ends were 7 bases for V and 9 bases for J; bases not matched to a gene: 18. The germline V gene encodes CDR1 SQVTM and CDR2 ANQGSEA. The CDR3 DNA is TGCAGCGCCGGACAGGGACTAGCGCCGAGCGGGGGTGAGCAGTTCTTC. Translated, it gives CSAGQGLAPSGGEQFF.

The J gene is TRBJ2-1, the V gene TRBV28; 14 nucleotides match TRBD2. With V trimmed by 4 bases and J by 15 bases, 5 bases remained unmatched. The germline CDR1 and CDR2 sequences are MDHEN and SYDVKM. The CDR3 extends over 13 amino acids. The CDR3 reads CASSSGLAGVPFF. CDR3 bases: TGTGCCAGCAGTTCGGGACTAGCGGGAGTCCCGTTCTTC.

The chain employs TRBV29-1 and TRBJ2-1; 7 nucleotides match TRBD2. This CDR3 has 14 residues. Trimming cost V 7 bases and J 6 bases; bases outside gene matches: 12. CDR1 is SQVTM, CDR2 ANQGSEA, per germline. The CDR3, as DNA: TGCAGCGCTGATTGGGGGGGAGGGAGCAATGAGCAGTTCTTC. Translating gives CSADWGGGSNEQFF.

This clone was found a few times. This chain uses TRBV5-5 with TRBJ1-1; D unclear. Looked up from germline, CDR1 is SGHKS and CDR2 is YYEKEE (reference sequence). The CDR3 is 14 residues long. V lost 1 base to trimming and J lost 1 base, with 8 bases between them. Written as DNA, the CDR3 is TGTGCCAGCAGCTTGTCCCCGGGGAACACTGAAGCTTTCTTT. Translation: CASSLSPGNTEAFF.

This clone was picked up a small number of times. The rearrangement links TRBV27 to TRBJ2-7, with 7 bases fitting TRBD2. The CDR3 sequence is 17 residues long. CDR1 and CDR2 from the germline V gene are MNHEY and SMNVEV (reference sequence). J gave up 0 bases and V 3 bases, and 11 bases lay outside the gene matches. DNA of the CDR3: TGTGCCAGCAGTTTGTTAGTAGCGGGTTATAGCTCCTACGAGCAGTACTTC. Residues: CASSLLVAGYSSYEQYF.

The V and J genes are TRBV5-6 and TRBJ2-5; 8 nucleotides align to TRBD2. Germline CDR1 SGHDT, CDR2 YYEEEE. The CDR3 consists of 15 residues. Trimming took 4 bases from V and 5 from J; bases not matched to a gene: 10. In nucleotides, the CDR3 is TGTGCCAGCAGCCCGGGACTAGGGAACGATGAGACCCAGTACTTC. Amino acid sequence: CASSPGLGNDETQYF.

This clone appeared a few times. The V call is TRBV2, the J call TRBJ2-1; TRBD2 aligns across 9 bases. CDR1 and CDR2 (germline): SNHLY, FYNNEI. The CDR3 spans 15 residues. V shed 4 bases, J shed 8 bases, and the junction held 9 bases outside the gene matches. The CDR3 loop reads CASSALGLAMDEQFF. CDR3 in DNA: TGTGCCAGCAGTGCTCTCGGACTAGCGATGGATGAGCAGTTCTTC.

The chain recombines TRBV7-9 with TRBJ2-5; 7 nucleotides align to TRBD1. The CDR3 runs 17 residues. Germline V lookup: CDR1 SEHNR, CDR2 FQNEAQ (reference sequence). V was pared by 5 bases and J by 0 bases, with 12 bases of the junction left unmatched. CDR3 sequence reads: CASSPTGFILYQETQYF. The CDR3 nucleotides are TGTGCCAGCAGCCCGACAGGGTTTATCCTGTACCAAGAGACCCAGTACTTC.

The chain uses TRBV7-7 and TRBJ2-2; D may be TRBD2 (6 bases). CDR1 and CDR2 from the germline V gene are SSHAT and FNYEAQ (reference sequence). V lost 5 bases, J lost 0 bases, and 13 bases lay in between. The CDR3 contains 16 residues. CDR3 sequence reads: CASSPSASSNTGELFF. The CDR3 DNA reads as TGTGCCAGCAGCCCTAGCGCGAGTTCGAACACCGGGGAGCTGTTTTTT.

This chain links TRBV4-1 with TRBJ2-7; possibly TRBD1 for D (6 bases). V was trimmed by 1 base and J by 2 bases, leaving 9 bases between them. CDR3 length: 14 amino acids. Looked up from germline, CDR1 is MGHRA and CDR2 is YSYEKL. The CDR3 spells CASSQAGTTYEQYF. As DNA, the CDR3 is TGCGCCAGCAGCCAAGCCGGGACAACCTACGAGCAGTACTTC.

This chain links TRBV9 with TRBJ2-5, with D possibly being TRBD2 (5 bases). Trimming removed 4 bases at V and 1 base at J, with 17 bases between. The germline V gene encodes CDR1 SGDLS and CDR2 YYNGEE. The CDR3 has 16 amino acids. The CDR3 sequence is CASSHLPSSAQETQYF. The CDR3 region has the DNA TGTGCCAGCAGCCACCTCCCGAGTAGCGCCCAAGAGACCCAGTACTTC.

This rearrangement joins TRBV9 to TRBJ1-1; D uncertain. CDR1 is SGDLS and CDR2 is YYNGEE in the germline V gene. Trimming took off 0 bases at V and 1 base at J, with 10 bases between the two ends. The CDR3 has 15 amino acids. CDR3 loop: CASSVGEVSNTEAFF. Here the CDR3 DNA reads TGTGCCAGCAGCGTAGGGGAGGTTTCGAACACTGAAGCTTTCTTT.